Below are 10 T cell receptor beta chains sequenced from a single sample in a study of T cells in Graves' hyperthyroidism and ophthalmopathy. RNA transcripts provided the source from which TCR beta CDR3 regions were amplified. During a first-round RT-PCR of the TCR CDR3, the HTBI primer set was used. TCRdb re-called the multiplex PCR reads with MiXCR, one entry per CDR3 protein. The sample lists about 560,000 distinct CDR3 sequences; 16% were seen once. Material: blood. The receptors were gathered from a woman between 18 and 30 years old with Graves' hyperthyroidism.

This clonotype was counted between two and nine times. The chain couples TRBV2 to TRBJ1-1; 9 bases match TRBD1. The CDR3 covers 18 residues. V lost 4 bases to trimming and J lost 4 bases; unmatched junction nucleotides: 16. Germline V gene sequence: CDR1 SNHLY, CDR2 FYNNEI. CDR3 protein: CASSGTDRGEDLVTEAFF. The CDR3 bases are TGTGCCAGCAGTGGAACGGACAGGGGAGAGGATCTGGTCACTGAAGCTTTCTTT.

This clonotype has just a few counts. J is TRBJ2-2 and V is TRBV7-9; tentatively, D is TRBD1 or TRBD2 (5 bases each). The CDR3 is made up of 15 amino acids. Trimming removed 2 bases from V and 6 bases from J, with 13 bases in between. In germline, CDR1 is SEHNR, CDR2 FQNEAQ (reference sequence). The CDR3 loop is CASSLIGAPAGELFF. CDR3 coding DNA: TGTGCCAGCAGCTTAATCGGGGCGCCGGCCGGGGAGCTGTTTTTT.

This clonotype appeared many times. The chain is built from TRBV2 and TRBJ2-7, with D perhaps given as TRBD1 or TRBD2 (5 bases each). Trimming left V 4 bases short and J 2 bases short, with 15 bases between. The CDR3 is 15 residues long. From germline, CDR1 is SNHLY and CDR2 FYNNEI. Here the CDR3 DNA reads TGTGCCAGCAGTGCACAAGCCCTGGGGGCCTACGAGCAGTACTTC. Translation: CASSAQALGAYEQYF.

This clonotype came up a few times. The gene calls are TRBV24-1 and TRBJ2-5; 10 nucleotides align to TRBD1. The ends lost 0 bases at V and 3 bases at J; junction bases unmatched: 3. The CDR3 loop spans 16 amino acids. Looked up from germline, CDR1 is KGHDR and CDR2 is SFDVKD. The CDR3 protein is CATSDLRGTGEETQYF. CDR3 nucleotide sequence: TGTGCCACCAGTGATTTGCGCGGGACAGGGGAAGAGACCCAGTACTTC.

This clonotype has ten or more counts. The chain combines TRBV3-1 with TRBJ2-1; D not certain. Germline V gives CDR1 LGHDT, CDR2 YNNKEL (reference sequence). This CDR3 comprises 13 residues. The V end was cut by 0 bases, the J end by 9 bases, with 9 bases between. CDR3: CASSQDHGSEQFF. The CDR3, as DNA: TGTGCCAGCAGCCAAGATCACGGCAGTGAGCAGTTCTTC.

The DNA of the CDR3 is TGTGCCAGCAGTGAAATCGTAGGGATTAGCAATCAGCCCCAGCATTTT. Protein product: CASSEIVGISNQPQHF. This chain joins TRBV6-1 and TRBJ1-5; no definite D call. The V end was cut by 2 bases, the J end by 0 bases, with 11 bases between. The germline V gene encodes CDR1 MNHNS and CDR2 SASEGT. The CDR3 loop spans 16 amino acids.

V is TRBV3-1 and J is TRBJ1-1; no clear D. Germline V CDR1 and CDR2: LGHDT, YNNKEL (reference sequence). The V end was cut by 4 bases, the J end by 1 base, with 13 bases between. This CDR3 spans 15 amino acids. The CDR3 is CASSRPVFKNTEAFF. For the CDR3, the DNA is TGTGCCAGCAGCCGGCCCGTGTTTAAGAACACTGAAGCTTTCTTT. Full variable domain (missing parts from reference TRBV3-1 and TRBJ1-1): DTAVSQTPKYLVTQMGNDKSIKCEQNLGHDTMYWYKQDSKKFLKIMFSYNNKELIINETVPNRFSPKSPDKAHLNLHINSLELGDSAVYFCASSRPVFKNTEAFFGQGTRLTVV.

This clonotype was picked up many times. The chain has TRBV20-1 and TRBJ2-1; D gene ambiguous. The V gene's germline CDR1 is DFQATT and CDR2 SNEGSKA (reference sequence). The ends were cut back, 8 bases at V and 0 bases at J, with 14 bases in the middle. The CDR3 covers 14 residues. Here the CDR3 DNA reads TGCAGTACAACCCGCTATAGCTCCTACAATGAGCAGTTCTTC. This encodes CSTTRYSSYNEQFF.

This clonotype turned up a few times. The rearrangement links TRBV28 to TRBJ2-1; D perhaps matches TRBD2 (7 bases). V lost 3 bases and J lost 7, with 22 bases in between. Germline loops: CDR1 MDHEN, CDR2 SYDVKM. This CDR3 comprises 17 residues. The CDR3 sequence: CASSFILAGALKNEQFF. The CDR3, as DNA: TGTGCCAGCAGTTTTATCCTCGCGGGGGCTCTTAAAAATGAGCAGTTCTTC.

This clonotype was found many times. The gene calls are TRBV3-1 and TRBJ1-1, with D perhaps matching TRBD1 (5 bases). The CDR3 sequence is 12 residues long. The V and J ends lost 4 bases and 7 bases respectively, with 10 bases between them. CDR1 LGHDT and CDR2 YNNKEL come from the germline V gene (reference sequence). The CDR3 DNA reads as TGTGCCAGCAGCCTGGGACCGATTGAAGCTTTCTTT. It encodes CASSLGPIEAFF.